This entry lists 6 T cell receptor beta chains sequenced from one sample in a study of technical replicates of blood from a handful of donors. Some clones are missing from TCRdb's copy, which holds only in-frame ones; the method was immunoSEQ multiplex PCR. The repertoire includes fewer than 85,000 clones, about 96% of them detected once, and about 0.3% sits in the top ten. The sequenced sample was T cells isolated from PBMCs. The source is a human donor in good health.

CDR3 residues: CASSHTTSGSNEQFF. For the CDR3, the DNA is TGTGCCAGCAGCCACACCACTAGCGGGAGTAATGAGCAGTTCTTC. V and J are TRBV14 and TRBJ2-1; TRBD2 matches 11 bases. V shed 3 bases and J 7 bases; nucleotides not matched to a gene: 5. The CDR3 covers 15 residues. Germline V gene data show CDR1 as SGHDN and CDR2 as FVKESK.

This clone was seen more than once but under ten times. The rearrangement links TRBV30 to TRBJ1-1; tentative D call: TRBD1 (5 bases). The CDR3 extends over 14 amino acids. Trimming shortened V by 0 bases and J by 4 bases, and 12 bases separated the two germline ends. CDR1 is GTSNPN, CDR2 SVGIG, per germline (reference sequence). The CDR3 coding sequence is TGTGCCTGGAGTGTATGGGGGGAGTTCACTGAAGCTTTCTTT. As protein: CAWSVWGEFTEAFF.

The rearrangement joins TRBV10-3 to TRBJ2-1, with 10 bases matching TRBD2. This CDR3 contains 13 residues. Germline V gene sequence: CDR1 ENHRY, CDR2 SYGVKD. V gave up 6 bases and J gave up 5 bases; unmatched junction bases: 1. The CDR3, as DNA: TGTGCCATCAGGCTAGCGGGAGACAATGAGCAGTTCTTC. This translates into CAIRLAGDNEQFF.

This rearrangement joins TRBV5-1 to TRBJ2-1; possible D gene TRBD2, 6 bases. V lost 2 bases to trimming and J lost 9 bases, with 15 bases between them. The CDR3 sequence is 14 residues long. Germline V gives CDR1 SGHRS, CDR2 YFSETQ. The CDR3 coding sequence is TGCGCCAGCAGCTTTGTGGGAGGCGCTGGTGAGCAGTTCTTC. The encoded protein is CASSFVGGAGEQFF.

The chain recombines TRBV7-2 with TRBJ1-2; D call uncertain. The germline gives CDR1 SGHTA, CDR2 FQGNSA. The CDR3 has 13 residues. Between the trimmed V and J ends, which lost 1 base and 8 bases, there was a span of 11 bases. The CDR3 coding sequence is TGTGCCAGCAGCTTAGAGTCAGGTCGAGGCTACACCTTC. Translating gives CASSLESGRGYTF.

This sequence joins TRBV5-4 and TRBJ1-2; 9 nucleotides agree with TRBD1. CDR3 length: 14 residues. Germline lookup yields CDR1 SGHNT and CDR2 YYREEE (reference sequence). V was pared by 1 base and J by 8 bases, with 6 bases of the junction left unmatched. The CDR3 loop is CASSLKQGAWGYTF. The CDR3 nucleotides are TGTGCCAGCAGCTTGAAACAGGGGGCCTGGGGCTACACCTTC.